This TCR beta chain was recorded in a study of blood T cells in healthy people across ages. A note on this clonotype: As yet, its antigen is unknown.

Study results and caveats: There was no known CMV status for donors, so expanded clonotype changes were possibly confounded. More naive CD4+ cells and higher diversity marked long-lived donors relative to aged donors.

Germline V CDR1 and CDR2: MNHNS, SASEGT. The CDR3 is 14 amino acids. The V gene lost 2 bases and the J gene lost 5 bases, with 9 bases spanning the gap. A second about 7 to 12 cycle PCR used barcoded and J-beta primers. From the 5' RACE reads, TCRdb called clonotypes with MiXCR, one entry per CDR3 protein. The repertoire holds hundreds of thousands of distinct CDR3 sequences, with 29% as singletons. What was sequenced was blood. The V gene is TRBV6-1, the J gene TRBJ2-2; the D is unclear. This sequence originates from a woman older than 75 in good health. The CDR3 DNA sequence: TGTGCCAGCAGTGAATCAGGCCTGACCGGGGAGCTGTTTTTT. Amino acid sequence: CASSESGLTGELFF.